These 13 T cell receptor beta chains were all obtained from the same sample, sequenced in a study of response to subunit inactivated influenza vaccine. One entry per CDR3 protein, called by TCRdb with MiXCR from the RT-PCR reads. The data contain about 700,000 distinct CDR3 sequences, about 15% of them seen just once; the ten biggest clones take up 5.5% to 7%. The specimen was PBMCs from blood, collected 14 to 15 days before vaccination. These receptors were taken from a man aged 45-65 years who received an inactivated influenza vaccine.

The V call is TRBV7-2, the J call TRBJ2-1; no firm D call. Trimming removed 2 bases from V and 5 bases from J, with 13 bases in between. Germline assignment: CDR1 SGHTA and CDR2 FQGNSA. This CDR3 contains 15 residues. The CDR3: CASSLRATENNEQFF. Here the CDR3 DNA reads TGTGCCAGCAGCTTAAGGGCAACCGAGAACAATGAGCAGTTCTTC.

This clonotype was counted only a few times. The chain couples TRBV11-1 to TRBJ2-5; D may be TRBD1 (7 bases). Trimming cost V 4 bases and J 5 bases, with 26 bases left between them. The germline gives CDR1 SGHAT, CDR2 FQDESV (reference sequence). This CDR3 is 18 amino acids long. The CDR3 is CASSSPRNLQGGEETQYF. The CDR3 nucleotides read TGTGCCAGCAGCTCTCCACGGAATTTGCAGGGGGGTGAGGAGACCCAGTACTTC.

V and J are TRBV20-1 and TRBJ2-1; D uncertain. V dropped 4 bases and J dropped 8 bases, with 9 bases sitting between them. In germline, CDR1 is DFQATT, CDR2 SNEGSKA (reference sequence). The CDR3 runs to 11 residues. In DNA, the CDR3 is TGCAGTGCTATGACCCTCCATGAGCAGTTCTTC. Encoded protein: CSAMTLHEQFF.

This chain joins TRBV7-3 and TRBJ2-3; the match to TRBD2 covers 7 bases. Looked up from germline, CDR1 is SGHTA and CDR2 is FQGTGA. The ends lost 6 bases at V and 2 bases at J; junction bases unmatched: 11. The CDR3 has 16 residues. The CDR3 DNA reads as TGTGCCAGCAGTTATCAATCGGGAGGACTCACAGATACGCAGTATTTT. This codes for CASSYQSGGLTDTQYF.

This clonotype was recorded a few times. The rearrangement uses TRBV20-1 and TRBJ2-7; 9 bases map to TRBD1. V shed 0 bases and J 9 bases; nucleotides not matched to a gene: 9. Germline CDR1 and CDR2: DFQATT and SNEGSKA (reference sequence). The CDR3 is made up of 14 amino acids. CDR3 amino acids: CSARDRQGGVVQYF. In DNA, the CDR3 is TGCAGTGCTAGAGATCGACAGGGGGGTGTTGTGCAGTACTTC.

This clonotype has just a few counts. The chain links TRBV28 to TRBJ2-7, with D possibly being TRBD2 (6 bases). The CDR3 is 13 residues long. CDR1 and CDR2 (germline): MDHEN, SYDVKM. V was pared by 11 bases and J by 2 bases, with 16 bases between. The CDR3 loop is CAFGPRGTYEQYF. CDR3 DNA sequence: TGTGCCTTCGGGCCTCGGGGGACCTACGAGCAGTACTTC.

This clonotype was observed a few times. This chain links TRBV7-8 with TRBJ2-5; D unresolved. V lost 5 bases and J lost 2, with 21 bases in between. The CDR3 extends over 17 amino acids. Germline V gene sequence: CDR1 SGHVS, CDR2 FQNEAQ. CDR3 in DNA: TGTGCCAGCAGCGCAAAAAGGTGGCAGCTAGGACAAGAGACCCAGTACTTC. This sequence encodes CASSAKRWQLGQETQYF.

The chain recombines TRBV27 with TRBJ2-1; D is unresolved. Trimming cost V 4 bases and J 5 bases, with 12 bases left between them. Germline lookup yields CDR1 MNHEY and CDR2 SMNVEV (reference sequence). The CDR3 spans 14 residues. The CDR3 nucleotides read TGTGCCAGCAGTTACGGGTTTGGCGACAATGAGCAGTTCTTC. As protein: CASSYGFGDNEQFF.

At least ten counts were recorded for this clonotype. The chain couples TRBV12-3 or TRBV12-4 to TRBJ2-7; D remains ambiguous. The CDR3 totals 12 residues. Trimming removed 3 bases at V and 3 bases at J, with 6 bases between. CDR3 sequence: CASSLYHYEQYF. As DNA, the CDR3 is TGTGCCAGCAGTTTGTATCACTACGAGCAGTACTTC.

Only a few counts were recorded for this clonotype. V usage is TRBV9 and J usage is TRBJ2-2; no definite D call. The CDR3 has 14 residues. The germline CDR1 and CDR2 sequences are SGDLS and YYNGEE. Trimming left V 4 bases short and J 7 bases short, with 14 bases between. The CDR3 is CASSSHFFGGELFF. The CDR3, as DNA: TGTGCCAGCAGCTCTCACTTCTTCGGCGGGGAGCTGTTTTTT.

At least ten counts were recorded for this clonotype. The chain recombines TRBV4-2 with TRBJ2-1; D is ambiguous. Trimming took off 4 bases at V and 8 bases at J, with 12 bases between the two ends. Germline V lookup: CDR1 LGHNA, CDR2 YNFKEQ. The CDR3 extends over 13 amino acids. This CDR3 reads CASSPSGVYEQFF. Here the CDR3 DNA reads TGTGCCAGCAGCCCCTCTGGCGTTTATGAGCAGTTCTTC.

This clonotype was detected only a few times. This chain uses TRBV20-1 with TRBJ2-3, with D perhaps matching TRBD1 or TRBD2 (7 bases each). The V gene's germline CDR1 is DFQATT and CDR2 SNEGSKA (reference sequence). The CDR3 runs to 16 residues. Trimming shortened V by 5 bases and J by 3 bases, and 21 bases separated the two germline ends. CDR3 loop: CSAYPGGGWRTDTQYF. As DNA, the CDR3 is TGCAGTGCTTATCCAGGGGGAGGGTGGAGGACAGATACGCAGTATTTT.

This clonotype was seen more than once but under ten times. The V gene is TRBV3-1, the J gene TRBJ2-2; unclear D gene. The CDR3 contains 16 residues. CDR1 and CDR2 (germline): LGHDT, YNNKEL (reference sequence). The V and J ends lost 1 base and 7 bases respectively, with 16 bases between them. CDR3 nucleotides: TGTGCCAGCAGCCAAGGGTGGCGGTCTTTCGGCGGGGAGCTGTTTTTT. Protein: CASSQGWRSFGGELFF. Complete variable domain (other parts from reference TRBV3-1 and TRBJ2-2): DTAVSQTPKYLVTQMGNDKSIKCEQNLGHDTMYWYKQDSKKFLKIMFSYNNKELIINETVPNRFSPKSPDKAHLNLHINSLELGDSAVYFCASSQGWRSFGGELFFGEGSRLTVL.